This TCR beta chain was documented in a study of T cells in Graves' hyperthyroidism and ophthalmopathy (dated by TCRdb to the late 2010s). At the level of the whole study: Peripheral blood was sampled at the time of initial diagnosis, prior to any treatment. TCR Vbeta CDR3 sequencing of 130 to 150 peripheral blood samples (roughly 43 ophthalmopathy, around 80 hyperthyroidism and some 17 progressor patients) is reported in the paper. Whether ophthalmopathy could be predicted prospectively was tested in an independent validation cohort made up of 18 to 20 hyperthyroidism patients plus 17 patients who later progressed to ophthalmopathy. Thyroid tissue and blood T-cell repertoires from six Graves' hyperthyroidism patients were also compared in the study. Following sampling, methimazole starting at 30 mg daily was given to hyperthyroidism patients, and high-dose intravenous methylprednisolone was given to ophthalmopathy patients. To identify TCR V-J signatures that set the groups apart, the researchers used a discovery cohort of 100 patients, made up of 43 with Graves' ophthalmopathy and about 60 with stable Graves' hyperthyroidism. For training and testing, the 100 or so patients in the discovery cohort were randomly divided in a 7:3 ratio. What the research found in general, with its limitations: Sample size was not statistically predetermined, and investigators were not blinded to group allocation. During validation, the model predicted progression to ophthalmopathy a median of around 6 months ahead of onset, with around 65% sensitivity and more than 72% specificity. Most expanded thyroid clonotypes (frequency above 0.001) were also detected in blood, a finding suggesting that blood repertoires may reflect thyroid immune responses. Ophthalmopathy was separated from stable hyperthyroidism by a 13 V-J signature model, with roughly 88% sensitivity and just over 81% specificity obtained in cross-validation and 80%/75% obtained in testing.

This clonotype was seen ten or more times. The antigen this receptor binds is unknown. Base-call qualities are not available, and no considerably larger clone is one nucleotide away. Via the germline V gene, CDR1 is SGHDN and CDR2 FVKESK. The CDR3 numbers 15 residues from cysteine through phenylalanine. The sequence is cut down to CDR3 DNA, 45 bases in frame from base 1. Trimming costs V 1 base and J 3 bases, and their ends lie 10 bases apart. Ophthalmopathy patients had moderately to severely active disease, with a Clinical Activity Score of 3 or more, a NOSPECS grade of 4 or more, and a disease duration of less than 3 months. Exclusion was applied to patients with uncontrolled infections, other autoimmune diseases, pregnancy or lactation. Diagnoses were based on clinical symptoms, serum thyroxine and TRAb, thyroid ultrasound and orbital computed tomography. PBMCs were separated from roughly 10 ml of fresh peripheral blood using Ficoll-Paque density gradient centrifugation. Total RNA was extracted with Trizol reagent, and quality was checked on an Agilent 2100 Bioanalyzer.

TCR beta CDR3 regions were amplified from RNA transcripts. For the first round of RT-PCR on the TCR CDR3, the HTBI primer set was used together with the Qiagen OneStep RT-PCR kit. The libraries were constructed in a second round of multiplex PCR and then size-selected and purified. The libraries were sequenced on an Illumina HiSeq2000 using paired-end 100 bp reads. The original methods were these. Raw data were processed with SOAPnuke, discarding reads with adapters, uncalled bases, mean Phred below 15, or no exact constant-primer or identifier match. COPE v1.2.5 was used to merge high-quality paired reads, and clonotypes were defined as unique nucleotide sequences. MiTCR v1.1 was used to align clonotypes to the IMGT TRBV, TRBD and TRBJ reference segments. Analysis was restricted to V-J combinations with a frequency above 0.0001, which covered approximately 99% of repertoires. A TCS score was defined as the ratio between F50 (clonal expansion) and ExV (chaos), using BLOSUM62-based TCRdist between CDR3 peptides within each V-J. Welch's t-statistics and random forest reduced just over 500 V-J features to roughly 13, which were used in a naive Bayes classifier (R e1071). TCRdb cleaned the public reads at Q25 with fastp, built clones with MiXCR and kept in-frame beta chains. Each record represents a unique CDR3 protein, reported with the most common genes and DNA among its rows. V and J calls and clone size were set by TCRdb, not the authors. This sample has over 500,000 distinct CDR3 sequences in its table, and around 15% of those were observed once. Around 28% of the sample is held by the ten biggest clonotypes.

The sequence joins TRBV14 to TRBJ2-1, with no reliable assignment of the D segment. The sequencing sample was made of blood. The receptor comes from a woman in her thirties with Graves' ophthalmopathy. The nucleotides read TGTGCCAGCAGCCAAGTTGATCGAGTCTACAATGAGCAGTTCTTC. This is translated as CASSQVDRVYNEQFF.